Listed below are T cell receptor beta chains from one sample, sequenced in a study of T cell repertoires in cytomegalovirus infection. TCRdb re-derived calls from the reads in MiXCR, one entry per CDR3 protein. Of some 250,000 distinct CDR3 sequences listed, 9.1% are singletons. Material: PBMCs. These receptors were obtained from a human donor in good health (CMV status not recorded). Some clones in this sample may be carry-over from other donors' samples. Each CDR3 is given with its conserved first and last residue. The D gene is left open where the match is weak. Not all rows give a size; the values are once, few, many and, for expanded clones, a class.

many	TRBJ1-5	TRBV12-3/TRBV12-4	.	CASSFQTEPQHF	TGTGCCAGCAGTTTCCAAACCGAGCCCCAGCATTTT
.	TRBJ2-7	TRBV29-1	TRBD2	CSVETAGVGQYF	TGCAGCGTTGAGACGGCGGGAGTAGGGCAGTACTTC
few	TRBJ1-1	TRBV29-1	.	CSVQRGGRTEAFF	TGCAGCGTTCAAAGAGGGGGGAGGACTGAAGCTTTCTTT
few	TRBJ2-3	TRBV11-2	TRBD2	CASTSTSGATDTQYF	TGTGCCAGCACGTCGACTAGCGGAGCCACAGATACGCAGTATTTT
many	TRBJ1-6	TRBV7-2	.	CASSLARGLSSPLHF	TGTGCCAGCAGCTTAGCCCGGGGGCTCAGCTCACCCCTCCACTTT
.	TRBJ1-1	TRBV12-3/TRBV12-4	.	CASSFMRNTEAFF	TGTGCCAGCAGTTTTATGAGGAACACTGAAGCTTTCTTT
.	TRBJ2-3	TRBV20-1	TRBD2	CSAAGTSQDPDTQYF	TGCAGTGCTGCCGGGACTAGCCAAGACCCAGATACGCAGTATTTT
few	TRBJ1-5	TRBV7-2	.	CASSFRGGGVGQPQHF	TGTGCCAGCAGCTTTCGGGGGGGGGGGGTTGGGCAGCCCCAGCATTTT
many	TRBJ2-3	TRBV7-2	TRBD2	CASSSQRGSTDTQYF	TGTGCCAGCAGCTCACAGCGGGGGAGCACAGATACGCAGTATTTT
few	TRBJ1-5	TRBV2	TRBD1	CASSYYTGTVSPKPQHF	TGTGCCAGCAGTTACTACACTGGGACAGTCTCTCCGAAGCCCCAGCATTTT
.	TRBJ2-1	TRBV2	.	CASTLYSGISDEQFF	TGTGCCAGCACTCTTTACAGTGGTATAAGCGATGAGCAGTTCTTC
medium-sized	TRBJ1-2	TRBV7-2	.	CASSPKAQGSLGGYTF	TGTGCCAGCAGCCCCAAGGCTCAGGGGTCGTTAGGTGGCTACACCTTC
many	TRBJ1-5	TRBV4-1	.	CASSQESARGNQPQHF	TGCGCCAGCAGCCAAGAGTCTGCCCGGGGTAATCAGCCCCAGCATTTT
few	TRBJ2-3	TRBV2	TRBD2	CASSVMAGGSTDTQYF	TGTGCCAGCAGTGTGATGGCGGGAGGTAGCACAGATACGCAGTATTTT
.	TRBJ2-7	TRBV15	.	CATSLGTVYEQYF	TGTGCCACCAGCCTAGGGACGGTATACGAGCAGTACTTC
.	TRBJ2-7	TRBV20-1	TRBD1	CSARGFSTGWDEQYF	TGCAGTGCTAGAGGGTTTTCGACAGGGTGGGACGAGCAGTACTTC
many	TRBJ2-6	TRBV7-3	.	CASSWGYGANVLTF	TGTGCCAGCAGCTGGGGGTACGGGGCCAACGTCCTGACTTTC
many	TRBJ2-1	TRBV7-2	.	CASSFGGTQINEQFF	TGTGCCAGCAGCTTTGGAGGGACCCAGATCAATGAGCAGTTCTTC
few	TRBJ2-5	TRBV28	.	CASSPLLRGGETQYF	TGTGCCAGCAGTCCCCTCCTGAGGGGAGGTGAGACCCAGTACTTC
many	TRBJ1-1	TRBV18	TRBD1	CASSPLAGGTTEAFF	TGTGCCAGCTCACCACTTGCAGGGGGGACCACTGAAGCTTTCTTT
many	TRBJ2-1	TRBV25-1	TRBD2	CASSGGLAGGVNEQFF	TGTGCCAGCAGTGGGGGACTAGCGGGAGGAGTCAATGAGCAGTTCTTC
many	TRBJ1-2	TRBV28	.	CASSLSSGAGYGYTF	TGTGCCAGCAGTTTATCTTCGGGGGCGGGCTATGGCTACACCTTC
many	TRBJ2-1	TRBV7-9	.	CASSLPGSDEQFF	TGTGCCAGCAGCTTACCGGGATCCGATGAGCAGTTCTTC
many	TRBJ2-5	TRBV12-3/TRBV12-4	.	CASSEQGGSETQYF	TGTGCCAGCAGCGAACAGGGAGGCTCAGAGACCCAGTACTTC
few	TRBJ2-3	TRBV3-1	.	CASSQDRLSTDTQYF	TGTGCCAGCAGCCAAGATCGTCTAAGCACAGATACGCAGTATTTT
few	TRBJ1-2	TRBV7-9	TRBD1	CASSSIGGQGAISYGYTF	TGTGCCAGCAGCTCGATTGGGGGACAGGGCGCTATTAGCTATGGCTACACCTTC
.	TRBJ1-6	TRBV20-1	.	CSAPESIINSPLHF	TGCAGTGCTCCCGAGTCAATAATTAATTCACCCCTCCACTTT
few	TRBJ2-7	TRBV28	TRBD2	CASSGLAGDYEQYF	TGTGCCAGCAGCGGACTAGCGGGAGACTACGAGCAGTACTTC
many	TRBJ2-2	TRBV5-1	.	CASSSAAYRSHTGELFF	TGCGCCAGCAGCTCGGCAGCTTACAGGTCGCACACCGGGGAGCTGTTTTTT
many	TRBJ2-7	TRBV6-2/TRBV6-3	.	CASIASLTFTYEQYF	TGTGCCAGCATAGCGTCCCTGACATTTACCTACGAGCAGTACTTC
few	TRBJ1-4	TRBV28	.	CASSLRASEKLFF	TGTGCCAGCAGTTTAAGGGCGTCCGAAAAACTGTTTTTT
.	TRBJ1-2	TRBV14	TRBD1	CASSRPGQGDYGYTF	TGTGCCAGCAGCAGGCCGGGACAGGGAGACTATGGCTACACCTTC
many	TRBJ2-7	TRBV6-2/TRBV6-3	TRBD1	CASSSLTYRGPEQYF	TGTGCCAGCAGTTCACTTACGTACAGGGGGCCCGAGCAGTACTTC
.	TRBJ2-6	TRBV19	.	CASGLPGHLNSGANVLTF	TGTGCCAGTGGTCTTCCGGGACACCTTAACTCTGGGGCCAACGTCCTGACTTTC
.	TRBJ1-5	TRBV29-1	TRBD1	CSVSQGGNQPQHF	TGCAGCGTTTCACAGGGGGGAAATCAGCCCCAGCATTTT
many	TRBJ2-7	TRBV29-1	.	CSVAEGRNKGYEQYF	TGCAGCGTAGCTGAAGGGCGGAATAAGGGCTACGAGCAGTACTTC
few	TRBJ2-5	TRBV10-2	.	CASSGQTKETQYF	TGCGCCAGCAGTGGTCAGACTAAAGAGACCCAGTACTTC
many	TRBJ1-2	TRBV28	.	CASSSNLQEINGYTF	TGTGCCAGCAGTTCGAATCTACAGGAGATAAATGGCTACACCTTC
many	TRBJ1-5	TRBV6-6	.	CASSSRGGLGNQPQHF	TGTGCCAGCAGTTCTCGAGGGGGATTGGGCAATCAGCCCCAGCATTTT
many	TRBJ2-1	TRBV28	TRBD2	CASSSPSGGYNEQFF	TGTGCCAGCAGTTCCCCCAGCGGGGGATACAATGAGCAGTTCTTC
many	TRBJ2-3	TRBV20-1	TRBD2	CSARDRAGAADTQYF	TGCAGTGCTAGAGATAGAGCGGGAGCGGCAGATACGCAGTATTTT
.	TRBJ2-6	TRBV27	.	CASSSKGGQFTGANVLTF	TGTGCCAGCAGTTCGAAGGGAGGCCAATTTACTGGGGCCAACGTCCTGACTTTC
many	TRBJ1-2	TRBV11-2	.	CASSSQENYGYTF	TGTGCCAGCAGCTCCCAGGAGAACTATGGCTACACCTTC
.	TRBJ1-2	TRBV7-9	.	CASSSIRDLGFQQDYTF	TGTGCCAGCAGCTCCATTCGGGACCTTGGGTTCCAGCAGGACTACACCTTC
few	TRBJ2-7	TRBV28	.	CASIYRYEQYF	TGTGCCAGCATATACCGCTACGAGCAGTACTTC
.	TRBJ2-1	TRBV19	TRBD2	CASSMRERGLQYNEQFF	TGTGCCAGTAGCATGAGGGAGCGGGGCCTACAGTACAATGAGCAGTTCTTC
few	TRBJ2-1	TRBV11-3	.	CASSLVGENNEQFF	TGTGCCAGCAGCTTAGTAGGGGAGAACAATGAGCAGTTCTTC
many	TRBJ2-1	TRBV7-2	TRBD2	CASSFTSGTSNEQFF	TGTGCCAGCAGCTTTACTAGCGGGACTTCAAATGAGCAGTTCTTC
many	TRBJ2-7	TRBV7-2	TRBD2	CASSLEAGAAYEQYF	TGTGCCAGCAGCTTAGAAGCGGGAGCCGCCTACGAGCAGTACTTC
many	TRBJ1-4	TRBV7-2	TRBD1	CASSYRGSNEKLFF	TGTGCCAGCAGCTACAGGGGATCTAATGAAAAACTGTTTTTT
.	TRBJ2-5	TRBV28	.	CASSSGSQGRETQYF	TGTGCCAGCAGTTCCGGATCACAGGGCCGAGAGACCCAGTACTTC
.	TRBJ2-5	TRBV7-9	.	CASGAQETQYF	TGTGCCAGCGGGGCCCAAGAGACCCAGTACTTC
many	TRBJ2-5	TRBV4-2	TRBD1	CASSPATGVQETQYF	TGTGCCAGCAGCCCGGCGACAGGGGTACAAGAGACCCAGTACTTC
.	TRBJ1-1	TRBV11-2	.	CASSLVGGVSMNTEAFF	TGTGCCAGCAGCTTAGTGGGGGGGGTCAGCATGAACACTGAAGCTTTCTTT
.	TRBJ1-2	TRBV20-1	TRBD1	CSALDRRTANYGYTF	TGCAGTGCTTTGGACAGGCGGACAGCTAACTATGGCTACACCTTC
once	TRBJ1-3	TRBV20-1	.	CSATNPDRRNTIYF	TGCAGTGCCACAAACCCCGATCGGAGAAACACCATATATTTT
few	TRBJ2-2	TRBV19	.	CASSIVGGNTGELFF	TGTGCCAGTAGTATAGTGGGGGGGAACACCGGGGAGCTGTTTTTT
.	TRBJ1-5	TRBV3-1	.	CASSLPGPNQPQHF	TGTGCCAGCAGCCTTCCGGGGCCCAATCAGCCCCAGCATTTT
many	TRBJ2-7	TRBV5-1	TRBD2	CASSFSGSRTGEQYF	TGCGCCAGCAGCTTTAGCGGGAGCCGAACTGGGGAGCAGTACTTC
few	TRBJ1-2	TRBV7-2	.	CASSLQGGGSNYGYTF	TGTGCCAGCAGCTTACAGGGTGGAGGGAGCAACTATGGCTACACCTTC